The clone carrying this T cell receptor beta chain was observed a single time. The CDR3 sequence is 11 residues long. Germline values: CDR1 SNHLY, CDR2 FYNNEI. The V and J ends lost 6 bases and 9 bases respectively, with 9 bases between them. The entry originates in a study of glioma-infiltrating T cells after dendritic cell vaccination. Assay used: immunoSEQ multiplex PCR; TCRdb lists only in-frame clones, some missing. The repertoire has under 100,000 clones, approximately 81% of them found once; the top ten carry nearly 6%. The V gene is TRBV2, the J gene TRBJ2-1; D is perhaps TRBD2 (5 bases). The sample was blood, taken before dendritic cell vaccination. This clonotype was sampled from a human donor with glioblastoma. The CDR3 sequence: CASRTAGEQFF. The CDR3 DNA sequence: TGTGCCAGCAGGACCGCGGGTGAGCAGTTCTTC.